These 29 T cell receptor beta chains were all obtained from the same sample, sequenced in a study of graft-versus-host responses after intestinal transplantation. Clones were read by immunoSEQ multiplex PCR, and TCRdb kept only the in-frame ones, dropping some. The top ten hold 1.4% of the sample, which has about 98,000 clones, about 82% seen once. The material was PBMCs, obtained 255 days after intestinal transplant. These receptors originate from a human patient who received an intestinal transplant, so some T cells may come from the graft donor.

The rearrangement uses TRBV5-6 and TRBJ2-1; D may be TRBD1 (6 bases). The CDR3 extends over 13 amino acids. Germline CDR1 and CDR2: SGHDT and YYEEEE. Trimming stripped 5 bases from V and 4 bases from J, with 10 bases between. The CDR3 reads CASSWDTYNEQFF. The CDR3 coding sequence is TGTGCCAGCAGTTGGGACACATACAATGAGCAGTTCTTC.

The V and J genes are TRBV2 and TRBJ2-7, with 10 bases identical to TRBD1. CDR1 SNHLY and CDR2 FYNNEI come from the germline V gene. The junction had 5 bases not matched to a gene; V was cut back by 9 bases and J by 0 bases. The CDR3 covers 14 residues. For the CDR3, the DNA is TGTGCCAGTATGGACAGGGGGAGCTCCTACGAGCAGTACGTC. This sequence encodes CASMDRGSSYEQYV.

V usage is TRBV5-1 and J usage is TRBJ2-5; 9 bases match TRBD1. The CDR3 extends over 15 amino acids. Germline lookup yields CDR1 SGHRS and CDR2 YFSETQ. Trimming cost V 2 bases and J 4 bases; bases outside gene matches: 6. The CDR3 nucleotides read TGCGCCAGCAGCTTTACAGGGGGCGGCGGAGAGACCCAGTACTTC. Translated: CASSFTGGGGETQYF. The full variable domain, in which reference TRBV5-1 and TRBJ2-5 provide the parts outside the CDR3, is KAGVTQTPRYLIKTRGQQVTLSCSPISGHRSVSWYQQTPGQGLQFLFEYFSETQRNKGNFPGRFSGRQFSNSRSEMNVSTLELGDSALYLCASSFTGGGGETQYFGPGTRLLVL.

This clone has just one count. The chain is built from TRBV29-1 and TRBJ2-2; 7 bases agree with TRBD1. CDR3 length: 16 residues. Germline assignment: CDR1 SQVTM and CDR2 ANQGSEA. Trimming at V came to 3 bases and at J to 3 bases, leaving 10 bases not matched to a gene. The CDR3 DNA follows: TGCAGCGTTGATCCCCCAGACAGGGCTTACACCGGGGAGCTGTTTTTT. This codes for CSVDPPDRAYTGELFF.

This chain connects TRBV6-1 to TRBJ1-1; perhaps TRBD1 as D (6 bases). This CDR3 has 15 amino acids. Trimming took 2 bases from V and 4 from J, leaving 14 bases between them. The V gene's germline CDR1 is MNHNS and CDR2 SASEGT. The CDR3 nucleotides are TGTGCCAGCAGTGAATACAGGGTTATGAGCACTGAAGCTTTCTTT. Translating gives CASSEYRVMSTEAFF.

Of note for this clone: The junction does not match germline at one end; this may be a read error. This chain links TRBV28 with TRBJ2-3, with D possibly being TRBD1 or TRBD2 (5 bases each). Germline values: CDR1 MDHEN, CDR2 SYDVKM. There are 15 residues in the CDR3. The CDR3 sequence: CASSLWGITFDTQYF. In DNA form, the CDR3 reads TGTGCCAGCAGCTTATGGGGGATTACGTTCGATACGCAGTATTTT.

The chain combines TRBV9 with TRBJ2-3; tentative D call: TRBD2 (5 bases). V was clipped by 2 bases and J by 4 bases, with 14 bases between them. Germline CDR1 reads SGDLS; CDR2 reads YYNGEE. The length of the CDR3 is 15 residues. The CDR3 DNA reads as TGTGCCAGCAGCGTCGCGGGTAGTCCCGCAGATACGCAGTATTTT. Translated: CASSVAGSPADTQYF. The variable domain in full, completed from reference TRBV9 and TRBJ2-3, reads DSGVTQTPKHLITATGQRVTLRCSPRSGDLSVYWYQQSLDQGLQFLIQYYNGEERAKGNILERFSAQQFPDLHSELNLSSLELGDSALYFCASSVAGSPADTQYFGPGTRLTVL.

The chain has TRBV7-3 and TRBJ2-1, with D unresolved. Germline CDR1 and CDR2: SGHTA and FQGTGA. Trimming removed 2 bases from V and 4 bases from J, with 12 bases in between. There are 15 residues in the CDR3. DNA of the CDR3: TGTGCCAGCAGCTTAGGCTCCAGCACGTACAATGAGCAGTTCTTC. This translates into CASSLGSSTYNEQFF.

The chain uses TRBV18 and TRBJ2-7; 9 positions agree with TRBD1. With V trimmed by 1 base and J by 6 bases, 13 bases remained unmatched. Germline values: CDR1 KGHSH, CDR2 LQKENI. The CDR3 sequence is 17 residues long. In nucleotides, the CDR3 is TGTGCCAGCTCACCACTTCCCGGACAGGGGCATGGAGGCGAGCAGTACTTC. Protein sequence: CASSPLPGQGHGGEQYF.

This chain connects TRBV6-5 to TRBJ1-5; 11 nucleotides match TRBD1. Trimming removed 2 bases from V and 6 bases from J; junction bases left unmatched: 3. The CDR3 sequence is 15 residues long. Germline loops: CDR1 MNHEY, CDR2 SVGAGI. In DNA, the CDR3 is TGTGCCAGCAGTTACACCGGACAGGGGGCTCAGCCCCAGCATTTT. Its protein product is CASSYTGQGAQPQHF.

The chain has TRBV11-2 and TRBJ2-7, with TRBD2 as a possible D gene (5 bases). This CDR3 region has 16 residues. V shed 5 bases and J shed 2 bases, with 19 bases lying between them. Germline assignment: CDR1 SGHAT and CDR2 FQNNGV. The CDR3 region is CASSRPGRPFPYEQYF. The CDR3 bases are TGTGCCAGCAGCCGACCGGGGAGACCGTTCCCCTACGAGCAGTACTTC.

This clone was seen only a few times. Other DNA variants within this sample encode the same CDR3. CDR3 in DNA: TGTGCCAGCAGCTTAGGCGGGGGCAATCAGCCCCAGCATTTT. Its protein is CASSLGGGNQPQHF. V usage is TRBV7-2 and J usage is TRBJ1-5, with D hard to call. The length of the CDR3 is 14 residues. CDR1 is SGHTA, CDR2 FQGNSA, per germline. Trimming shortened V by 1 base and J by 2 bases, and 6 bases separated the two germline ends.

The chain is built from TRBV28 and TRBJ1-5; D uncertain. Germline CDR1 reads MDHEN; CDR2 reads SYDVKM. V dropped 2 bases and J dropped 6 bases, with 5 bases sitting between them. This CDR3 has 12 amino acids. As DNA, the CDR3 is TGTGCCAGCAGTTTAGACGGTCAGCCCCAGCATTTT. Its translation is CASSLDGQPQHF.

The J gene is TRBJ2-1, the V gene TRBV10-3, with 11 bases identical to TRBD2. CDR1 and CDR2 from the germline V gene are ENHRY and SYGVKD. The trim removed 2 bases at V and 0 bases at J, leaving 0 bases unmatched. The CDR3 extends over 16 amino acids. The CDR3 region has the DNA TGTGCCATCAGTGAGACTAGCGGGAGCTCCTACAATGAGCAGTTCTTC. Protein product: CAISETSGSSYNEQFF.

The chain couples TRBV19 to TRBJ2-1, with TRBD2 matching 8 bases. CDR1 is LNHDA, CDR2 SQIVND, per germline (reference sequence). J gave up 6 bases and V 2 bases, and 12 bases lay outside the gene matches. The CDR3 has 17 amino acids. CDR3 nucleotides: TGTGCCAGTAGTATAACGGGGGGGCCTTCAATCGGCAATGAGCAGTTCTTC. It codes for CASSITGGPSIGNEQFF.

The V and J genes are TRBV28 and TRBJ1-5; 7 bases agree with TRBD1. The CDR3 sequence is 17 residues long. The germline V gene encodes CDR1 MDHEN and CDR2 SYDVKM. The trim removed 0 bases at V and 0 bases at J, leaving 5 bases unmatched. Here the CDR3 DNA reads TGTGCCAGCAGTTTATGGACAGGGACATATAGCAATCAGCCCCAGCATTTT. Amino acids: CASSLWTGTYSNQPQHF.

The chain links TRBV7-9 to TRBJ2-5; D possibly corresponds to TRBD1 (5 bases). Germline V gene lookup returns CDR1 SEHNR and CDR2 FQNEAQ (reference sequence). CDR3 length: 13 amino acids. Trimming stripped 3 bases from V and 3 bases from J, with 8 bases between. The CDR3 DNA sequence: TGTGCCAGCAGCTTTCCAGGGAAAGAGACCCAGTACTTC. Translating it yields CASSFPGKETQYF.

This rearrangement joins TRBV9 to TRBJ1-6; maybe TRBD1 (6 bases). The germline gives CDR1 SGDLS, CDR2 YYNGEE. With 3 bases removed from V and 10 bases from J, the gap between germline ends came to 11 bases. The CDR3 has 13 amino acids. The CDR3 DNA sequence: TGTGCCAGCAGCGCAGGGGAGGCATCACCCCTCCACTTT. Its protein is CASSAGEASPLHF.

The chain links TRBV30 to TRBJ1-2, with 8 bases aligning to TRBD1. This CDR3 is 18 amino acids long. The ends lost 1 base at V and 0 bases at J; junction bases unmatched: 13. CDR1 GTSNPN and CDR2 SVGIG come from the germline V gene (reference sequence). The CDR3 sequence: CAWSAAKTGAPTNYGYTF. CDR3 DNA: TGTGCCTGGAGTGCCGCAAAGACAGGGGCCCCGACTAACTATGGCTACACCTTC.

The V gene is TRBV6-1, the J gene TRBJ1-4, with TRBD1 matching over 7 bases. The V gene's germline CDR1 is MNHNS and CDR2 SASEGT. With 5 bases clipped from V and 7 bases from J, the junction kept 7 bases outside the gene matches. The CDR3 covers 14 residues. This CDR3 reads CASSRGQWGEKLFF. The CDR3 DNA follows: TGTGCCAGCAGTAGGGGGCAGTGGGGTGAAAAACTGTTTTTT.

In nucleotides, the CDR3 is TGCGCCAGCGGGCAGGGACAAACCTACAATGAGCAGTTCTTC. Translating gives CASGQGQTYNEQFF. This chain uses TRBV5-1 with TRBJ2-1, with a possible D match to TRBD1 (6 bases). Germline-derived CDR1 and CDR2 are SGHRS and YFSETQ. This CDR3 is 14 amino acids long. The V gene lost 7 bases and the J gene lost 2 bases, with 13 bases spanning the gap. The full variable domain, in which reference TRBV5-1 and TRBJ2-1 provide the parts outside the CDR3, is KAGVTQTPRYLIKTRGQQVTLSCSPISGHRSVSWYQQTPGQGLQFLFEYFSETQRNKGNFPGRFSGRQFSNSRSEMNVSTLELGDSALYLCASGQGQTYNEQFFGPGTRLTVL.

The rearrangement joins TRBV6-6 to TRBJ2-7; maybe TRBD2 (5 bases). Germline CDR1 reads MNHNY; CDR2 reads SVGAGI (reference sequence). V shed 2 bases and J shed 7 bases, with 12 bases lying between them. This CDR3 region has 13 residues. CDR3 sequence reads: CASSYHPGKEQYF. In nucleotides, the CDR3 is TGTGCCAGCAGTTACCACCCGGGGAAGGAGCAGTACTTC.

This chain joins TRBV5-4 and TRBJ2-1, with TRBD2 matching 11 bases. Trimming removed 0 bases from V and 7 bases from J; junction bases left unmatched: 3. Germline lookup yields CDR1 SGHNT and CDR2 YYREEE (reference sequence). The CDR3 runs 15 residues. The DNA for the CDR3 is TGTGCCAGCAGCTTGGGACTAGCGGGGATGAATGAGCAGTTCTTC. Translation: CASSLGLAGMNEQFF.

CDR3 loop: CASSDSLGYGYTF. CDR3 bases: TGTGCCAGCAGTGATAGTCTCGGGTATGGCTACACCTTC. This chain joins TRBV25-1 and TRBJ1-2; D gene ambiguous. V dropped 3 bases and J dropped 5 bases, with 10 bases sitting between them. This CDR3 has 13 amino acids. Germline CDR1 and CDR2: MGHDK and SYGVNS.

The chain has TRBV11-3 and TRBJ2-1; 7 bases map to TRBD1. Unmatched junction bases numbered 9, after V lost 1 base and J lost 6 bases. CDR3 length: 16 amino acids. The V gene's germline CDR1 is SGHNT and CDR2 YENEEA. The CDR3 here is CASSLGTGVKGNEQFF. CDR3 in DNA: TGTGCCAGCAGCTTAGGAACAGGGGTCAAGGGCAATGAGCAGTTCTTC. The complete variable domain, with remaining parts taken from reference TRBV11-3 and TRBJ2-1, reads EAGVVQSPRYKIIEKKQPVAFWCNPISGHNTLYWYLQNLGQGPELLIRYENEEAVDDSQLPKDRFSAERLKGVDSTLKIQPAELGDSAVYLCASSLGTGVKGNEQFFGPGTRLTVL.

This chain's CDR3 is CASSKQGPNTGELFF. In DNA form, the CDR3 reads TGTGCCAGCAGCAAACAGGGTCCGAACACCGGGGAGCTGTTTTTT. The chain has TRBV6-5 and TRBJ2-2; TRBD1 might be the D (6 bases). There are 15 residues in the CDR3. Looked up from germline, CDR1 is MNHEY and CDR2 is SVGAGI. V was cut by 6 bases and J by 0 bases, with 11 bases left in between.

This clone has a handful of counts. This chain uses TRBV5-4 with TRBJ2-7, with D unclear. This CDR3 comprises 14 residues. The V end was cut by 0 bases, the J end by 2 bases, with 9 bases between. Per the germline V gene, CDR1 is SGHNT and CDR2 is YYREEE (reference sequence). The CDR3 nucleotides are TGTGCCAGCAGCTTGGGCGCAGGCCCCTACGAGCAGTACTTC. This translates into CASSLGAGPYEQYF.

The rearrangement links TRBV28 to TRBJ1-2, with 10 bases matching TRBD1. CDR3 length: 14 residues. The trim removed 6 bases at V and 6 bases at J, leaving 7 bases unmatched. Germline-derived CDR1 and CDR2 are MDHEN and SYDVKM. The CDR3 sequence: CASRKPGTGDGYTF. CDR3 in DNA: TGTGCCAGCAGGAAACCCGGGACAGGGGATGGCTACACCTTC.

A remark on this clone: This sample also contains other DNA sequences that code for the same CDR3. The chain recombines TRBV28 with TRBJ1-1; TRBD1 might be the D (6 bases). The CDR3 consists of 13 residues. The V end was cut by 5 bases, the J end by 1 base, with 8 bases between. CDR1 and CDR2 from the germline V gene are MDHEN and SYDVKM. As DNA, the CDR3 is TGTGCCAGCAGTCTACAGGGGAACACTGAAGCTTTCTTT. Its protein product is CASSLQGNTEAFF. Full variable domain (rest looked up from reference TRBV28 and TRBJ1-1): DVKVTQSSRYLVKRTGEKVFLECVQDMDHENMFWYRQDPGLGLRLIYFSYDVKMKEKGDIPEGYSVSREKKERFSLILESASTNQTSMYLCASSLQGNTEAFFGQGTRLTVV.